A selection of T cell receptor beta chains follows, all from one sample in a study of tumor and adjacent non-tumor tissue in lung cancer. TCRdb called the multiplex PCR reads again in MiXCR, with one record for every CDR3 protein. The data contain 70,000 to 95,000 distinct CDR3 sequences, 76% of them singletons. Sequencing was carried out using distant non-tumor lung tissue. These receptors were taken from a man between 65 and 79 years old with non-small cell lung cancer. Both conserved end residues are part of each CDR3. Only part of the rows carry a size: once, few, many, or a class if the clone is expanded.

cdr3_aa,clone_size,j_call,v_call
CASSSRGFSDTQYF,-,TRBJ2-3,TRBV11-2
CSVDNGVRMVLSYNEQFF,-,TRBJ2-1,TRBV29-1
CSTRDRAGKGETQYF,-,TRBJ2-5,TRBV20-1
CASSLVGEYTDTQYF,-,TRBJ2-3,TRBV5-4
CASSRTLAGEWDEKYF,-,TRBJ2-7,TRBV4-1
CTARQGNSGNIIYF,-,TRBJ1-3,TRBV20-1
CASSLGSNTGELFF,-,TRBJ2-2,TRBV7-3
CSARDPWGSYNEQFF,-,TRBJ2-1,TRBV20-1
CSAGQFQETQYF,few,TRBJ2-5,TRBV20-1
CARSLFQGSSYEQFF,-,TRBJ2-1,TRBV11-3
CVSSLLRGEGAQFF,-,TRBJ2-1,TRBV5-4
CASSLAPGTTNTEAFF,-,TRBJ1-1,TRBV5-1
CASCLAGAYYEQFF,-,TRBJ2-1,TRBV11-1
CASSYNSGGRTNSEQFF,-,TRBJ2-1,TRBV6-6
CSASIHVLGRNTEAFF,once,TRBJ1-1,TRBV20-1
CASTGGSLREQYF,many,TRBJ2-7,TRBV6-1
CASRPGRSGEYEQYF,-,TRBJ2-7,TRBV4-1
CASSLVPRMGSALGIQYF,few,TRBJ2-4,TRBV5-1
CASNRKLAGEGDEQYF,-,TRBJ2-7,TRBV4-1
CACNLGTGGNQHQHF,-,TRBJ1-5,TRBV12-3/TRBV12-4
CSVVTYQSSGEDGSTF,many,TRBJ1-2,TRBV29-1
CASSFGGLSFQPQHF,-,TRBJ1-5,TRBV28
CAGTLVDRVNEQFF,-,TRBJ2-1,TRBV5-6
CSVKLYWTSGGKQETQYF,-,TRBJ2-5,TRBV29-1
CASLRGPGGEQFF,many,TRBJ2-1,TRBV5-1
CASSFGRLVKDIQYF,-,TRBJ2-4,TRBV12-3/TRBV12-4
CTSRIQGLGYGYTF,-,TRBJ1-2,TRBV12-3/TRBV12-4
CSLVQQAGETQYF,-,TRBJ2-5,TRBV29-1
CSTQGKGGYRTDTQYF,-,TRBJ2-3,TRBV24-1
CASSRPGTEVDSGNTIYF,-,TRBJ1-3,TRBV12-3/TRBV12-4
CATRWASYNSPLLF,-,TRBJ1-6,TRBV6-5
CASSLVGGNHEQYF,few,TRBJ2-7,TRBV5-1
CVSSRDRNTGELFF,-,TRBJ2-2,TRBV18
CTSSSQGFSDAQYF,-,TRBJ2-3,TRBV11-2
CDSNNRGSPLRF,-,TRBJ1-6,TRBV7-9
CASSVDQGAPHGQYF,once,TRBJ2-7,TRBV11-2
CASSSQLGVNNSPLNF,-,TRBJ1-6,TRBV10-2
CASCGTRELDVQSF,once,TRBJ2-1,TRBV6-1
CSVADRSQETQYF,few,TRBJ2-5,TRBV29-1
CARSQRILQEKQYF,-,TRBJ2-5,TRBV5-5
CASSFIHPEEQSF,-,TRBJ2-1,TRBV11-3
CSASSPRSSYEQYF,few,TRBJ2-7,TRBV20-1
CASGLDDRDETQYF,-,TRBJ2-5,TRBV11-2
CASSPITSGKQGELFF,-,TRBJ2-2,TRBV4-3
CASSLGQGGRNTEAFF,-,TRBJ1-1,TRBV5-1
CASNFPTGAGGYTF,-,TRBJ1-2,TRBV11-3
CASSADTGLRGYTF,-,TRBJ1-2,TRBV9
CAISEHGTSGRDSGANVLTF,many,TRBJ2-6,TRBV10-3
CASSQEHTGVSKTQYF,-,TRBJ2-5,TRBV4-1
CASSDMIAGGQNEQFF,-,TRBJ2-1,TRBV6-1
CASSSYEGYTF,-,TRBJ1-2,TRBV12-3/TRBV12-4
CASNFRDITLNTEALF,-,TRBJ1-1,TRBV11-3
CVSSFANSRNTEAFF,-,TRBJ1-1,TRBV11-2
CASSPIQVSRRYTF,-,TRBJ1-2,TRBV6-6
CAICESLGVDEQFF,-,TRBJ2-1,TRBV10-3